This TCR beta chain was documented in a study of CD8+ T cells in alopecia areata. cDNA serving as the sequencing template came from extracted, reverse transcribed RNA. The protocol was immunoSEQ multiplex PCR, while the TCRdb copy is restricted to in-frame clones and leaves out a portion. The profile covers 150,000 or so clones, with roughly 50% appearing a single time and about 4.9% taken by the ten largest. Study-level points and caveats: Especially in alopecia totalis/universalis, lesional scalp showed greater clonality than normal scalp did.

Germline CDR1 reads KGHSH; CDR2 reads LQKENI. The CDR3 sequence is 16 residues long. Between the trimmed V and J ends, which lost 4 bases and 9 bases, there was a span of 22 bases. Of note for this clone: The antigen is undetermined.

The origin of this receptor is a human donor in good health. The sequencing input was CD4+ T cells sorted from blood. V usage is TRBV18 and J usage is TRBJ2-1; possible D gene TRBD1, 7 bases. CDR3 DNA sequence: TGTGCCAGCTCACAGATCCCGCAGGGGGGTAGAAGTGAGCAGTTCTTC. Amino acid sequence: CASSQIPQGGRSEQFF.